These T cell receptor beta chains were read from a single sample in a study of cytotoxic CD8 clonotypes in ibrutinib-treated CLL. Produced via immunoSEQ multiplex PCR; TCRdb's table is partial and in-frame only. The data hold about 76,000 clones, with roughly 86% observed a single time. The sequenced sample was PBMCs, obtained before ibrutinib treatment. The receptors were gathered from a human donor with chronic lymphocytic leukemia. Each CDR3 is given with its conserved first and last residue. A D gene is named only where the DNA matches it firmly. Only some rows state a clone size, as once, few, many or a class for expanded clones.

abundance	d_gene	v_gene	j_gene	CDR3nt	CDR3aa
.	TRBD2	TRBV5-4	TRBJ2-1	TGTGCCAGCAGGTCTCTAGCGGGAGTTGATGAGCAGTTCTTC	CASRSLAGVDEQFF
once	.	TRBV5-4	TRBJ1-1	TGTGCCAGCAGCTTTTCGACAGGGAACACTGAAGCTTTCTTT	CASSFSTGNTEAFF
.	.	TRBV28	TRBJ1-1	TGTGCCAGCAGACCCCTGTACGACACTGAAGCTTTCTTT	CASRPLYDTEAFF
.	.	TRBV5-5	TRBJ1-5	TGTGCCAGCGGACCGGCAGGAGGTCAGCCCCAGCATTTT	CASGPAGGQPQHF
.	TRBD1	TRBV27	TRBJ2-5	TGTGCCAGCAGTTTAGACAGGGTGGAGACCCAGTACTTC	CASSLDRVETQYF
.	.	TRBV10-3	TRBJ1-1	TGTGCCATCAGTGGCGGGGAGGGGAACACTGAAGCTTTCTTT	CAISGGEGNTEAFF
.	TRBD2	TRBV30	TRBJ2-3	TGTGCCTGGAGTGGTCTAGCGGGAGGGGGGGATACGCAGTATTTT	CAWSGLAGGGDTQYF
.	.	TRBV5-6	TRBJ1-2	TGTGCCAGCAGCCCTCACGGGACCGGGGCCAACTATGGCTACACCTTC	CASSPHGTGANYGYTF
.	.	TRBV27	TRBJ1-2	TGTGCCAGCAGTTCCACCGATGCCTATGGCTACACCTTC	CASSSTDAYGYTF
.	.	TRBV16	TRBJ1-5	TGTGCCAGCAGCCAATCCGGACCGAGCAATCAGCCCCAGCATTTT	CASSQSGPSNQPQHF
.	TRBD1	TRBV5-1	TRBJ1-3	TGCGCCAGCAGCTTGGAGTGGACAGGGGCCGGGGGAAACACCATATATTTT	CASSLEWTGAGGNTIYF
.	.	TRBV6-5	TRBJ1-6	TGTGCCAGCTCACCCGGGGCTATTAATTCACCCCTCCACTTT	CASSPGAINSPLHF
once	TRBD1	TRBV7-9	TRBJ1-2	TGTGCCAGCAGCGCCGAGGGAGGGGGCTGGTATGGCTACACCTTC	CASSAEGGGWYGYTF
.	.	TRBV27	TRBJ1-5	TGTGCCAGCAGTCGGACCTCAGGGGAAAGACCCCAGCATTTT	CASSRTSGERPQHF
.	.	TRBV7-9	TRBJ2-7	TGTGCCAGCAGCTTAGCACCGGTCTCCTACGAGCAGTACTTC	CASSLAPVSYEQYF
.	.	TRBV7-9	TRBJ2-7	TGTGCCAGCAGCTTAGTGTCCTACGAGCAGTACTTC	CASSLVSYEQYF
.	.	TRBV18	TRBJ2-3	TGTGCCAGCTCACTCGGACGGGGCCCCCCTGATACGCAGTATTTT	CASSLGRGPPDTQYF
.	.	TRBV29-1	TRBJ1-1	TGCAGCGTCACCAGGGGGAACACTGAAGCTTTCTTT	CSVTRGNTEAFF
few	.	TRBV18	TRBJ1-2	TGTGCCAGCTCACCTATGGGTGGTCAGCAGTCTAACTATGGCTACACCTTC	CASSPMGGQQSNYGYTF
.	TRBD2	TRBV19	TRBJ2-7	TGTGCCAGTAGTCTAGCGGCAAACTCCTACGAGCAGTACTTC	CASSLAANSYEQYF
.	.	TRBV7-3	TRBJ2-1	TGTGCCAGCAGCTTAACGGGACCAGTGTCTGAGAGATCCTACAATGAGCAGTTCTTC	CASSLTGPVSERSYNEQFF
.	.	TRBV15	TRBJ2-7	TGTGCCACCAGCAGAGACCCGACAGCCAACTACGAGCAGTACTTC	CATSRDPTANYEQYF
.	.	TRBV28	TRBJ1-3	TGTGCCAGCAGTTTATCCGGACAGAAAGGAAACACCATATATTTT	CASSLSGQKGNTIYF
.	.	TRBV7-9	TRBJ2-5	TGTGCCAGCAGCTTAGCGCAGGGTGGCCAAGAGACCCAGTACTTC	CASSLAQGGQETQYF